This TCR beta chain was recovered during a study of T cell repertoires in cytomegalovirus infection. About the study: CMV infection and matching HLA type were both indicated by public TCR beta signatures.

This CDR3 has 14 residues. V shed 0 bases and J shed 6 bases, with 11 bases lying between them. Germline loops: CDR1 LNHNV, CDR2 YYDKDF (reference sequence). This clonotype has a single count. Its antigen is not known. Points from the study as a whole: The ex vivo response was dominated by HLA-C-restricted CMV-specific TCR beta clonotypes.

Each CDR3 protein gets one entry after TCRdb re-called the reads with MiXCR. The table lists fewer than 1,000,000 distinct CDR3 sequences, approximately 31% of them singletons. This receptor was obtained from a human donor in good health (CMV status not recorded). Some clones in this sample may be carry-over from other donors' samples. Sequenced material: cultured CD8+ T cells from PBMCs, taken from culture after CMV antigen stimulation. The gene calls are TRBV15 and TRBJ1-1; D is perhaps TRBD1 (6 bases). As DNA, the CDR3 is TGTGCCACCAGCAGAGAACAGGGACCGGCTGAAGCTTTCTTT. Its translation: CATSREQGPAEAFF.